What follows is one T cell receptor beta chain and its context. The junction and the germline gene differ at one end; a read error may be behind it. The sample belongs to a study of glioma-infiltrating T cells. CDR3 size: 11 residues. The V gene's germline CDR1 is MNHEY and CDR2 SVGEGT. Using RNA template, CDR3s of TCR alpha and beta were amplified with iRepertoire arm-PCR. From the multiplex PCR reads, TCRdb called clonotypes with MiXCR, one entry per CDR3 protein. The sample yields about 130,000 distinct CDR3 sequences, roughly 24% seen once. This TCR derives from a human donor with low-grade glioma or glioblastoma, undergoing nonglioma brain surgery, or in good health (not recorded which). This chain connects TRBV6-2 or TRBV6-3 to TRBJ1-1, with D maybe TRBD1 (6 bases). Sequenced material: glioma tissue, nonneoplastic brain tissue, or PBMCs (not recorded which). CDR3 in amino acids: CASSRGGRAFF. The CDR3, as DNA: TGTGCCAGCAGTCGGGGGGGCCGAGCTTTCTTC.